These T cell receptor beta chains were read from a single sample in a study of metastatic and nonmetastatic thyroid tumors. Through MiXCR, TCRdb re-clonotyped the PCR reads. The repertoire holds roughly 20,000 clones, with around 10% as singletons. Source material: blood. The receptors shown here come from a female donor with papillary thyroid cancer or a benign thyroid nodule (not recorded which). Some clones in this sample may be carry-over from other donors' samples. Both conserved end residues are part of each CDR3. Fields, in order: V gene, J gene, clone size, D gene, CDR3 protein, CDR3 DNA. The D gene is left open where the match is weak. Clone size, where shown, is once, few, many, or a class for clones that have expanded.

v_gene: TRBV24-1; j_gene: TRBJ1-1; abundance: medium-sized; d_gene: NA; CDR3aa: CATSLRGGEAFF; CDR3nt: TGTGCCACCAGTCTGAGGGGGGGTGAAGCTTTCTTT
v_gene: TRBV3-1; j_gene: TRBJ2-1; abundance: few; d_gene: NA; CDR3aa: CASSTLRVGEEQFF; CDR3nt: TGTGCCAGCAGCACCCTCCGAGTGGGAGAGGAGCAGTTCTTC
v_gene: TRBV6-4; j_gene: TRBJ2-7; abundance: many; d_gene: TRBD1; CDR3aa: CASLSSGQGAQAEAYEQYF; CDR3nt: TGTGCCAGCCTCTCTTCCGGGCAGGGGGCCCAAGCGGAGGCCTACGAGCAGTACTTC
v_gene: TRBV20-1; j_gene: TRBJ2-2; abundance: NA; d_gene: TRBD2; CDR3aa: CSASGSGANTGELFF; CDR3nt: TGCAGTGCTAGTGGTAGCGGGGCGAACACCGGGGAGCTGTTTTTT
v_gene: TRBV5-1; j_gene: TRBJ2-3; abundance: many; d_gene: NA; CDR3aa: CASSLGVGSTDTQYF; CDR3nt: TGCGCCAGCAGCTTGGGCGTAGGAAGCACAGATACGCAGTATTTT
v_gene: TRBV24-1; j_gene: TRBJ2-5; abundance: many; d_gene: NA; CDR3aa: CATRRMSRIGETQYF; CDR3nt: TGTGCCACCCGAAGGATGTCCCGTATAGGGGAGACCCAGTACTTC
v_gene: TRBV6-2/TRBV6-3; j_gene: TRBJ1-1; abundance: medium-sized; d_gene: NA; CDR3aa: CASSYSIGTGNTEAFF; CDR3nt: TGTGCCAGCAGTTACTCGATTGGGACGGGGAACACTGAAGCTTTCTTT
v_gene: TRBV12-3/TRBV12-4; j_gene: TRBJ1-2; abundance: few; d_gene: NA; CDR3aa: CASSRAFEAYTF; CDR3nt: TGTGCCAGCAGCAGGGCATTCGAGGCCTACACCTTC
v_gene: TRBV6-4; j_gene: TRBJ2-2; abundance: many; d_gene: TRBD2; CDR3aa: CASSDSPGGTGELFF; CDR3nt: TGTGCCAGCAGTGACTCCCCGGGGGGCACCGGGGAGCTGTTTTTT
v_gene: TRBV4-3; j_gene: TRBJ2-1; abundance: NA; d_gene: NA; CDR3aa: CASSQAWGDVEQFF; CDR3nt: TGCGCCAGCAGCCAAGCGTGGGGGGACGTTGAGCAGTTCTTC
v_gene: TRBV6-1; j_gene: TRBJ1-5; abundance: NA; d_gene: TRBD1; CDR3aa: CAITRDSSNQPQHF; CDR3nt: TGTGCCATCACCCGGGACAGTAGCAATCAGCCCCAGCATTTT
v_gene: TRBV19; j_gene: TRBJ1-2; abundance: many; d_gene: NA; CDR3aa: CASSIQPTDNYGYTF; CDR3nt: TGTGCCAGTAGTATCCAGCCGACGGACAACTATGGCTACACCTTC
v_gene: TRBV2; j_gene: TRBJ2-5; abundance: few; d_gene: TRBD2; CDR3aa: CASSRLAGGFSSYQETQYF; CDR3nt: TGTGCCAGCAGTAGACTAGCGGGAGGATTTAGCTCCTATCAAGAGACCCAGTACTTC
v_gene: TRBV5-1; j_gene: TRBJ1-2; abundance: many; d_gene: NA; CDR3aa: CASSLQGPGYTF; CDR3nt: TGCGCCAGCAGCTTGCAGGGGCCGGGCTACACCTTC
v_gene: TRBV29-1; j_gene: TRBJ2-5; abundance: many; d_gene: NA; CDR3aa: CSVEGRVGTQYF; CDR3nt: TGCAGCGTTGAGGGCAGGGTGGGGACCCAGTACTTC
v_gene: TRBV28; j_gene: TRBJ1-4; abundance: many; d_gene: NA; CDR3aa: CASSFFKRWAQGNEKLFF; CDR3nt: TGTGCCAGCAGTTTCTTCAAACGGTGGGCACAAGGTAATGAAAAACTGTTTTTT
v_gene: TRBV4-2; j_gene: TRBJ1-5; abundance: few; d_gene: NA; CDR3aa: CASSPGAGPSPQHF; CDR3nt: TGTGCCAGCAGCCCCGGGGCAGGGCCCTCACCCCAGCATTTT
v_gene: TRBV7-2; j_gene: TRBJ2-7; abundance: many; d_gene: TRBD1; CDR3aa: CASSLRTGTYEQYF; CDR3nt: TGTGCCAGCAGCTTGAGGACAGGGACCTACGAGCAGTACTTC
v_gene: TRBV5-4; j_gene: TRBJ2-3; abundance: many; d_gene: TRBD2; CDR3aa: CASSPGLAGTDTQYF; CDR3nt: TGTGCCAGCAGCCCAGGACTAGCAGGAACAGATACGCAGTATTTT
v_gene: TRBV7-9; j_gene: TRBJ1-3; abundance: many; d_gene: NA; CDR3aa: CASSSLGGENTIYF; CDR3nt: TGTGCCAGCAGCTCCTTAGGGGGGGAAAACACCATATATTTT
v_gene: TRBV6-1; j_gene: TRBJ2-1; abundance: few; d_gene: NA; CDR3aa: CASSGLTAYNEQFF; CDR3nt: TGTGCCAGCAGTGGCCTCACCGCCTACAATGAGCAGTTCTTC
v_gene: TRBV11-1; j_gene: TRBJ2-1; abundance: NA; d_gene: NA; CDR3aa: CASSQRGTEDNEQFF; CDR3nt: TGTGCCAGCAGCCAGAGAGGGACGGAAGACAATGAGCAGTTCTTC
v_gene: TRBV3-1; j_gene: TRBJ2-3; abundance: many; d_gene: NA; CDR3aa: CASSQDRTTPPYF; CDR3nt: TGTGCCAGCAGCCAAGATCGCACTACCCCACCGTATTTT
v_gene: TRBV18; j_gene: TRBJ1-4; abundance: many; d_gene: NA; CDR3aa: CASSPGSNEKLFF; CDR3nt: TGTGCCAGCTCACCAGGCAGTAATGAAAAACTGTTTTTT